The 24 T cell receptor beta chains presented below share a single source sample, sequenced in a study of blood T cell repertoires in COVID-19. Method: immunoSEQ multiplex PCR; TCRdb's copy keeps in-frame clones and lacks some. The sample records around 76,000 clones, under 95% being singletons. The sequenced sample was peripheral blood. All receptors come from a human donor in a cohort sampled during active COVID-19.

The chain joins TRBV6-6 to TRBJ2-7, with D possibly matching TRBD2 (5 bases). Germline loops: CDR1 MNHNY, CDR2 SVGAGI (reference sequence). CDR3 length: 12 residues. Between the trimmed V and J ends, which lost 5 bases and 2 bases, there was a span of 7 bases. CDR3 DNA sequence: TGTGCCAGCAGTACCGGGGCCTACGAGCAGTACTTC. Amino acid sequence: CASSTGAYEQYF.

This chain uses TRBV2 with TRBJ2-6; perhaps TRBD2 as D (6 bases). The V end was cut by 3 bases, the J end by 0 bases, with 18 bases between. The CDR3 consists of 19 residues. Germline-derived CDR1 and CDR2 are SNHLY and FYNNEI. The CDR3 bases are TGTGCCAGCAGTGATTGGGGGGTCGGAGCAAGCTCTGGGGCCAACGTCCTGACTTTC. It translates to CASSDWGVGASSGANVLTF.

J is TRBJ2-2 and V is TRBV2, with D possibly matching TRBD2 (6 bases). CDR1 SNHLY and CDR2 FYNNEI come from the germline V gene. The CDR3 has 15 residues. Trimming cost V 7 bases and J 2 bases, with 14 bases left between them. CDR3 residues: CASTTGLTNTGELFF. The CDR3 DNA sequence: TGTGCCAGCACTACGGGACTGACCAACACCGGGGAGCTGTTTTTT.

This clone was seen a single time. The rearrangement links TRBV12-3 or TRBV12-4 to TRBJ1-6; D unresolved. The CDR3 runs 12 residues. Trimming took off 3 bases at V and 10 bases at J, with 7 bases between the two ends. The CDR3 DNA reads as TGTGCCAGCAGTTTGGAGAGGTCACCCCTCCACTTT. Residues: CASSLERSPLHF.

The V and J genes are TRBV2 and TRBJ2-1; D is ambiguous. This CDR3 spans 11 amino acids. Germline V CDR1 and CDR2: SNHLY, FYNNEI. V lost 1 base and J lost 9, with 4 bases in between. In nucleotides, the CDR3 is TGTGCCAGCAGTGAAGTTATTGAGCAGTTCTTC. Translating it yields CASSEVIEQFF.

The chain carries TRBV7-4 and TRBJ2-7; weak D call: TRBD1 (6 bases). CDR1 is SGHVT and CDR2 is SQSDAQ in the germline V gene. V lost 6 bases to trimming and J lost 0 bases, with 18 bases between them. This CDR3 region has 16 residues. CDR3: CASRGRQGISSYEQYF. In DNA, the CDR3 is TGTGCCAGCAGAGGGCGGCAGGGGATTTCCTCCTACGAGCAGTACTTC.

The V gene is TRBV6-1, the J gene TRBJ2-7; perhaps TRBD2 as D (6 bases). CDR1 and CDR2 (germline): MNHNS, SASEGT. This CDR3 has 15 residues. The V gene lost 2 bases and the J gene lost 3 bases, with 14 bases spanning the gap. In DNA form, the CDR3 reads TGTGCCAGCAGTGAATTCGGAGGGTCAGGCTACGAGCAGTACTTC. Amino acids: CASSEFGGSGYEQYF.

V usage is TRBV16 and J usage is TRBJ1-2, with D possibly TRBD1 on 5 matching bases. Germline loops: CDR1 KGHSY, CDR2 FQNENV. Between the trimmed V and J ends, which lost 2 bases and 4 bases, there was a span of 11 bases. The CDR3 length is 14 residues. The CDR3: CASSQGQLTYGYTF. CDR3 coding DNA: TGTGCCAGCAGCCAAGGACAACTTACCTATGGCTACACCTTC.

The chain uses TRBV12-5 and TRBJ2-2; D unresolved. This CDR3 contains 13 residues. Germline CDR1 reads LGHNT; CDR2 reads FRNRAP. V was trimmed by 0 bases and J by 5 bases, leaving 4 bases between them. The CDR3 is CASGLVLTGELFF. The CDR3 DNA follows: TGTGCTAGTGGTTTGGTACTAACCGGGGAGCTGTTTTTT.

The chain links TRBV6-2 or TRBV6-3 to TRBJ1-2; 8 nucleotides line up with TRBD1. The CDR3 consists of 13 residues. V shed 2 bases and J 8 bases; nucleotides not matched to a gene: 4. Germline V gene sequence: CDR1 MNHEY, CDR2 SVGEGT. CDR3 nucleotide sequence: TGTGCCAGCAGTTACGGACAGGGCCTCGGCTACACCTTC. It codes for CASSYGQGLGYTF.

The sample holds one count of this clone. The chain uses TRBV14 and TRBJ1-6; D unclear. There are 15 residues in the CDR3. The V end lost 1 base, the J end lost 2 bases, and 6 bases lay between the germline ends. Germline V gene lookup returns CDR1 SGHDN and CDR2 FVKESK. CDR3 amino acids: CASSQVSAYNSPLHF. CDR3 DNA: TGTGCCAGCAGCCAAGTTTCGGCCTATAATTCACCCCTCCACTTT.

This chain joins TRBV24-1 and TRBJ1-1; 10 nucleotides line up with TRBD1. CDR1 KGHDR and CDR2 SFDVKD come from the germline V gene. The CDR3 is made up of 17 amino acids. The V segment lost 3 bases and the J segment 2 bases; nucleotides outside the gene matches: 8. CDR3 in DNA: TGTGCCACCAGTGATCCGGACAGGGGGTTGAAAAACACTGAAGCTTTCTTT. This sequence encodes CATSDPDRGLKNTEAFF.

The chain has TRBV20-1 and TRBJ2-1; 8 bases align to TRBD1. V lost 3 bases, J lost 5 bases, and 6 bases stayed unmatched. The length of the CDR3 is 14 residues. The germline V gene encodes CDR1 DFQATT and CDR2 SNEGSKA (reference sequence). CDR3 loop: CSASQGQANNEQFF. CDR3 DNA sequence: TGCAGTGCTAGTCAGGGACAGGCAAACAATGAGCAGTTCTTC.

The table lists this clone with a count of one. V and J are TRBV6-6 and TRBJ1-1; D is ambiguous. The CDR3 consists of 15 residues. The V end was cut by 5 bases, the J end by 1 base, with 14 bases between. Germline V gives CDR1 MNHNY, CDR2 SVGAGI (reference sequence). CDR3 in amino acids: CASSHGSAGNTEAFF. DNA for the CDR3: TGTGCCAGCAGTCATGGGAGTGCAGGGAACACTGAAGCTTTCTTT.

V usage is TRBV9 and J usage is TRBJ2-7, with 7 nucleotides matching TRBD1. Trimming at V came to 4 bases and at J to 3 bases, leaving 10 bases not matched to a gene. Germline V gene lookup returns CDR1 SGDLS and CDR2 YYNGEE. The CDR3 totals 15 residues. The CDR3 DNA follows: TGTGCCAGCAGCCCAAGGCTGTCAGGGGGCTACGAGCAGTACTTC. Protein: CASSPRLSGGYEQYF.

The chain is built from TRBV19 and TRBJ2-3, with a possible D match to TRBD2 (6 bases). The ends were cut back, 3 bases at V and 6 bases at J, with 10 bases in the middle. CDR3 size: 13 residues. CDR1 LNHDA and CDR2 SQIVND come from the germline V gene (reference sequence). CDR3 DNA: TGTGCCAGTAGTATGGGGGACTCGGATACGCAGTATTTT. This translates into CASSMGDSDTQYF.

The CDR3 region is CASSSRVGAYEQYF. The CDR3 nucleotides read TGCGCCAGCAGCTCCAGGGTTGGAGCCTACGAGCAGTACTTC. The gene calls are TRBV5-1 and TRBJ2-7; TRBD1 might be the D (5 bases). CDR1 and CDR2 from the germline V gene are SGHRS and YFSETQ. The CDR3 has 14 residues. Trimming stripped 3 bases from V and 2 bases from J, with 12 bases between.

This rearrangement joins TRBV30 to TRBJ2-2; D remains unclear. Trimming removed 3 bases from V and 4 bases from J, with 12 bases in between. Germline V gene lookup returns CDR1 GTSNPN and CDR2 SVGIG (reference sequence). The CDR3 spans 14 residues. CDR3 protein: CAWSRIRGTGELFF. Written as DNA, the CDR3 is TGTGCCTGGAGCCGGATACGAGGCACCGGGGAGCTGTTTTTT. Full variable domain (outside the CDR3, taken from reference TRBV30 and TRBJ2-2): SQTIHQWPATLVQPVGSPLSLECTVEGTSNPNLYWYRQAAGRGLQLLFYSVGIGQISSEVPQNLSASRPQDRQFILSSKKLLLSDSGFYLCAWSRIRGTGELFFGEGSRLTVL.

The genes are TRBV5-1 and TRBJ2-5, with 7 positions matching TRBD1. Losses at the gene ends were 1 base for V and 2 bases for J; bases not matched to a gene: 5. Germline V gene data show CDR1 as SGHRS and CDR2 as YFSETQ. This CDR3 has 15 amino acids. CDR3 in amino acids: CASSLTGRGQETQYF. Written as DNA, the CDR3 is TGCGCCAGCAGCTTGACGGGCAGGGGGCAAGAGACCCAGTACTTC.

The chain recombines TRBV7-6 with TRBJ2-7; 13 bases line up with TRBD2. The CDR3 consists of 18 residues. Germline V gene sequence: CDR1 SGHVS, CDR2 FNYEAQ. Trimming cost V 3 bases and J 0 bases; bases outside gene matches: 8. The CDR3 loop is CASSFGLAGDKSSYEQYF. The DNA of the CDR3 is TGTGCCAGCAGCTTTGGACTAGCGGGGGACAAAAGCTCCTACGAGCAGTACTTC.

The chain couples TRBV7-2 to TRBJ2-1, with D tentatively TRBD2 (6 bases). This CDR3 region has 17 residues. The V end was cut by 7 bases, the J end by 4 bases, with 23 bases between. CDR1 is SGHTA, CDR2 FQGNSA, per germline. CDR3 in DNA: TGTGCCAGCACCCCGGGACGGAGGGCGGCCTTGTACAATGAGCAGTTCTTC. Translation: CASTPGRRAALYNEQFF.

This chain links TRBV3-1 (or the pseudogene TRBV3-2) with TRBJ1-2; D possibly corresponds to TRBD1 (5 bases). Trimming removed 2 bases from V and 6 bases from J, with 13 bases in between. The CDR3 contains 14 residues. The germline V gene has CDR1 LGHDT and CDR2 YNNKEL (reference sequence). The CDR3 DNA reads TGTGCCAGCAGCCAAATAGGGGCCATGGATGGCTACACCTTC. Its protein is CASSQIGAMDGYTF.

This chain connects TRBV5-4 to TRBJ1-2, with TRBD1 matching over 7 bases. Germline values: CDR1 SGHNT, CDR2 YYREEE (reference sequence). The CDR3 runs to 15 residues. V lost 2 bases, J lost 5 bases, and 9 bases stayed unmatched. CDR3 coding DNA: TGTGCCAGCAGCTTACAGGAGGGGGCGCGGTATGGCTACACCTTC. This translates into CASSLQEGARYGYTF.

The genes are TRBV19 and TRBJ1-1; 8 bases agree with TRBD1. The CDR3 is made up of 15 amino acids. J lost 3 bases, V lost 0 bases, and 3 bases had no gene match. Per the germline V gene, CDR1 is LNHDA and CDR2 is SQIVND (reference sequence). CDR3 in amino acids: CASSIDHRGDTEAFF. In DNA form, the CDR3 reads TGTGCCAGTAGTATAGATCACAGGGGGGACACTGAAGCTTTCTTT.